The 3 T cell receptor beta chains below all came from one sample that was sequenced in a study of blood T cell repertoires in COVID-19. The assay was immunoSEQ multiplex PCR, and TCRdb's table has in-frame clones only and misses some. The data contain 200,000 to 250,000 clones, roughly nine tenths of them singletons. Sequencing input: PBMCs or T cells enriched from blood (not recorded which). These TCRs come from a woman between 18 and 30 years old in a cohort exposed to, infected with or recovered from COVID-19 (not recorded which).

V is TRBV24-1 and J is TRBJ2-3; a weak D match, TRBD2 (7 bases). Germline values: CDR1 KGHDR, CDR2 SFDVKD. V lost 11 bases, J lost 2 bases, and 13 bases lay in between. This CDR3 is 13 amino acids long. CDR3 nucleotides: TGTGCCAAGGGGGGGGGAACCACAGATACGCAGTATTTT. As protein: CAKGGGTTDTQYF.

This clone was seen a single time. The chain carries TRBV4-2 and TRBJ2-2; 9 bases map to TRBD2. Per germline, CDR1 LGHNA and CDR2 YNFKEQ. The CDR3 has 18 residues. The ends lost 6 bases at V and 4 bases at J; junction bases unmatched: 15. The CDR3 protein is CASRTFGGGRAGTGELFF. DNA of the CDR3: TGTGCCAGCAGAACATTCGGGGGCGGGAGGGCCGGCACCGGGGAGCTGTTTTTT.

This clone was seen a few times. The V call is TRBV11-2, the J call TRBJ1-2; D remains unclear. The germline V gene has CDR1 SGHAT and CDR2 FQNNGV. The CDR3 has 14 amino acids. V was shortened by 0 bases and J by 8 bases, with 13 bases between the two germline ends. CDR3 in amino acids: CASSLDLFSGGYTF. CDR3 coding DNA: TGTGCCAGCAGCTTAGATCTCTTTTCGGGGGGCTACACCTTC.